A selection of T cell receptor beta chains follows, all from one sample in a study of T cells in localized non-small cell lung cancer. Sequenced by immunoSEQ multiplex PCR; TCRdb stores in-frame clones only, minus some. The sample contains roughly 16,000 clones, around 91% of which appear only once. Material: peripheral blood, obtained before any cancer treatment. These receptors originate from a female donor older than 55 with stage III squamous cell lung carcinoma. Both conserved end residues are part of each CDR3. D genes are given only for firm matches. The size of a clone is reported for some rows only, either as once, few or many, or as a class for expanded clones.

D	V	J	size	DNA	CDR3
NA	TRBV18	TRBJ2-7	NA	TGTGCCAGCTCACCCCCACGGGATACCTACGAGCAGTACTTC	CASSPPRDTYEQYF
NA	TRBV10-3	TRBJ1-1	NA	TGTGCCATCAGTGAGGACAGGATGAACACTGAAGCTTTCTTT	CAISEDRMNTEAFF
NA	TRBV7-2	TRBJ2-1	NA	TGTGCCAGCAGCTTACCGGGACTGACTTTTGAGCAGTTCTTC	CASSLPGLTFEQFF
NA	TRBV5-4	TRBJ2-7	NA	TGTGCCAGCAGTTTTCGATTCCAGGGCGGGGAGCAGTACTTC	CASSFRFQGGEQYF
NA	TRBV7-2	TRBJ2-5	NA	TGTGCCAGCACCCCCCACCAAGAGACCCAGTACTTC	CASTPHQETQYF
NA	TRBV25-1	TRBJ2-1	NA	TGTGCCAGCAGTGAACGCCAGGGGTACAATGAGCAGTTCTTC	CASSERQGYNEQFF
TRBD1	TRBV28	TRBJ1-1	NA	TGTGCCAGCAGGGACAGGGTGGCTGAAGCTTTCTTT	CASRDRVAEAFF
TRBD1	TRBV6-1	TRBJ2-7	NA	TGTGCCAGCAGTGAAACCGACAGGGTCTACGAGCAGTACTTC	CASSETDRVYEQYF
TRBD2	TRBV11-1	TRBJ2-3	NA	TGTGCCAGCAGCTTACAGGCGGGGGGGCGAGCAGATACGCAGTATTTT	CASSLQAGGRADTQYF
NA	TRBV6-4	TRBJ2-3	NA	TGTGCCACCGGGGTAGGGGAGGCAGATACGCAGTATTTT	CATGVGEADTQYF
NA	TRBV30	TRBJ1-1	NA	TGTGCCTGGAGTGTAACGGGGCTGAACACTGAAGCTTTCTTT	CAWSVTGLNTEAFF
TRBD1	TRBV15	TRBJ2-7	NA	TGTGCCACCAGCCCCGCCGGGACAGGGGATTACGAGCAGTACTTC	CATSPAGTGDYEQYF
NA	TRBV28	TRBJ2-3	once	TGTGCCAGCAGGATCACCCAAGCTTCTCATACGCAGTATTTT	CASRITQASHTQYF
NA	TRBV7-9	TRBJ2-1	NA	TGTGCCAGCAGCTTCGGGCAGGGAATTGGGAATGAGCAGTTCTTC	CASSFGQGIGNEQFF
TRBD1	TRBV10-3	TRBJ2-3	NA	TGTGCCTCAGGACAGGGGGCTTCTATGGGGTCCACAGATACGCAGTATTTT	CASGQGASMGSTDTQYF
TRBD1	TRBV5-1	TRBJ2-3	once	TGCGCCAGCAGCTTGAGGGACAGGGGCACAGATACGCAGTATTTT	CASSLRDRGTDTQYF
TRBD1	TRBV6-1	TRBJ1-3	NA	TGTGCCAGCAGTGTAGGGGGACAGGTCTCTGGAAACACCATATATTTT	CASSVGGQVSGNTIYF
NA	TRBV10-3	TRBJ1-2	NA	TGTGCCATCAGTGAGGGCCAGTCCAGCTACACCTTC	CAISEGQSSYTF
NA	TRBV25-1	TRBJ1-3	NA	TGTGCCAGCCTAGGAGTCGACAACTCTGGAAACACCATATATTTT	CASLGVDNSGNTIYF
TRBD1	TRBV4-1	TRBJ1-1	NA	TGCGCCAGCAGCCAAGAACAGGGGATCTATGAAGCTTTCTTT	CASSQEQGIYEAFF
NA	TRBV4-1	TRBJ2-1	NA	TGCGCCAGCAGCCAAGTCACGCCGGGAACCGATGAGCAGTTCTTC	CASSQVTPGTDEQFF
NA	TRBV19	TRBJ1-1	NA	TGTGCCAGTAGTATAGATGCGTCCCGGGGGCCGGCGCTTAGAGAGGAAGCTTTCTTT	CASSIDASRGPALREEAFF
TRBD1	TRBV28	TRBJ2-5	NA	TGTGCCAGCAGTTTAGACAGGGGAGAGACCCAGTACTTC	CASSLDRGETQYF
TRBD1	TRBV2	TRBJ2-7	NA	TGTGCCACCATGCCGGACAGGGGGCTCATCTACGAGCAGTACTTC	CATMPDRGLIYEQYF
NA	TRBV2	TRBJ2-7	NA	TGTGCCAGCAGTGAAAGCAGGGTGAGCTACGAGCAGTACTTC	CASSESRVSYEQYF
TRBD2	TRBV9	TRBJ2-6	NA	TGTGCCAGCAGCGTTGCGGGGGGGTCCACTGGGGCCAACGTCCTGACTTTC	CASSVAGGSTGANVLTF
NA	TRBV19	TRBJ1-6	NA	TGTGCCACCAAGGACACCTATAATTCACCCCTCCACTTT	CATKDTYNSPLHF
NA	TRBV10-3	TRBJ1-3	NA	TGTGCCATCAGTGAAGTGTCAGGGCCTGGAAACACCATATATTTT	CAISEVSGPGNTIYF
NA	TRBV6-1	TRBJ2-7	NA	TGTGCCAGCCTCGGACAGAGCTCCTACGAGCAGTACTTC	CASLGQSSYEQYF
TRBD1	TRBV5-1	TRBJ1-3	once	TGCGCCAGCAGCTTGGCGGGGACAGTTGGAAACACCATATATTTT	CASSLAGTVGNTIYF
NA	TRBV9	TRBJ1-5	NA	TGTGCCAGCAGCGGGACAGTCAATCAGCCCCAGCATTTT	CASSGTVNQPQHF
NA	TRBV7-8	TRBJ2-5	NA	TGTGCCAGCAGCTTAGTACAATCTCTAGAGACCCAGTACTTC	CASSLVQSLETQYF
NA	TRBV30	TRBJ1-2	NA	TGTGCCTGGAGTGTCAGCTATGGCTACACCTTC	CAWSVSYGYTF
NA	TRBV5-1	TRBJ2-7	NA	TGCGCCAGCAGCTTGGACGGAAACTACGAGCAGTACTTC	CASSLDGNYEQYF
TRBD1	TRBV5-5	TRBJ1-2	NA	TGTGCCAGCAGCAGGACAGGGGGAGACTATGGCTACACCTTC	CASSRTGGDYGYTF
TRBD2	TRBV27	TRBJ2-7	NA	TGTGCCAGCAGTTTATCGGTGTCTAGCGGGAGGGGGGAGCAGTACTTC	CASSLSVSSGRGEQYF
TRBD1	TRBV5-4	TRBJ2-3	NA	TGTGCCAGCAGCTCGGATTCGGGACAGGGAGCAGATACGCAGTATTTT	CASSSDSGQGADTQYF
TRBD1	TRBV4-2	TRBJ1-1	NA	TGTGCCAGCAGCCAGGGGGACAGGGTGAACACTGAAGCTTTCTTT	CASSQGDRVNTEAFF
NA	TRBV19	TRBJ2-6	NA	TGTGCCAGTAGTTCCCTTTCCGGGGCCAACGTCCTGACTTTC	CASSSLSGANVLTF
NA	TRBV2	TRBJ1-3	NA	TGTGCCAGCAGTGAGGGCGCCTGGAGGGGAAACACCATATATTTT	CASSEGAWRGNTIYF
NA	TRBV5-6	TRBJ2-1	NA	TGTGCCAGCAGCTTGGCCGCGCTTCGTAAGCAGTTCTTC	CASSLAALRKQFF
TRBD2	TRBV19	TRBJ2-5	NA	TGTGCCAGTAGTACCCTTCCGGGGGGGACCCAGTACTTC	CASSTLPGGTQYF
NA	TRBV18	TRBJ2-1	NA	TGTGCCAGCTCACCACTAGGGGGTCCCCAGGGGGAGCAGTTCTTC	CASSPLGGPQGEQFF
NA	TRBV7-9	TRBJ2-3	NA	TGTGCCAGCAGCTTATGGGGGGCTCTCACAGATACGCAGTATTTT	CASSLWGALTDTQYF
TRBD1	TRBV28	TRBJ2-3	NA	TGTGCCAGCAGTGAAGGACAGGGTGCGACAGATACGCAGTATTTT	CASSEGQGATDTQYF
NA	TRBV12-5	TRBJ2-6	NA	TGTGCTAGTGGTGTCGGTCATTTGCAGGACAGTCGGGCCAACGTCCTGACTTTC	CASGVGHLQDSRANVLTF
TRBD2	TRBV5-1	TRBJ2-7	once	TGCGCCAGCAGCTTGGCCAGCGGGAGTAGATCCTACGAGCAGTACTTC	CASSLASGSRSYEQYF
TRBD1	TRBV2	TRBJ1-4	NA	TGTGCCAGCAGGCGGGACAGGCTTGCTTTT	CASRRDRLAF
TRBD1	TRBV6-1	TRBJ2-5	NA	TGTGCCAGCAGTGAAATAACAGGGGTCCAAGAGACCCAGTACTTC	CASSEITGVQETQYF
NA	TRBV7-8	TRBJ2-7	NA	TGTGCCAGCAGCTTAGGGATTAACTACGAGCAGTACTTC	CASSLGINYEQYF
NA	TRBV7-2	TRBJ2-3	NA	TGTGCCAGCAGCTTAGCTGGGGGCAAGGGAGATACGCAGTATTTT	CASSLAGGKGDTQYF
NA	TRBV15	TRBJ1-5	NA	TGTGCCACCAGCAGAGAGAACAGGTTCAATCAGCCCCAGCATTTT	CATSRENRFNQPQHF
NA	TRBV6-1	TRBJ1-2	once	TGTGCCAGCAGTGAAGCATTGCGGGGAGCTAACTATGGCTACACCTTC	CASSEALRGANYGYTF